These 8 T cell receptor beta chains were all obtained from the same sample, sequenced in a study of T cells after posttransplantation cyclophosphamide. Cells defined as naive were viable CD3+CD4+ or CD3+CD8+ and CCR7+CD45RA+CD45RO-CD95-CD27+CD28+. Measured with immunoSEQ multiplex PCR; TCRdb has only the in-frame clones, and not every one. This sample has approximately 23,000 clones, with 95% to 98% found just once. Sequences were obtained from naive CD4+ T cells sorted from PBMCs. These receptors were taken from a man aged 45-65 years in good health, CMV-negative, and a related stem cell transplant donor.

The CDR3 here is CASSLARVPSGVYEQYF. For the CDR3, the DNA is TGTGCCAGCAGCTTAGCGCGGGTCCCTAGCGGGGTGTACGAGCAGTACTTC. The gene calls are TRBV7-8 and TRBJ2-7, with 9 bases fitting TRBD2. J lost 4 bases, V lost 0 bases, and 10 bases had no gene match. This CDR3 region has 17 residues. Germline V gene data show CDR1 as SGHVS and CDR2 as FQNEAQ.

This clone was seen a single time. The DNA for the CDR3 is TGTGCCGGGAGCCGGGCCGGTCAAGAGACCCAGTACTTC. Translation gives CAGSRAGQETQYF. The V and J genes are TRBV10-3 and TRBJ2-5; D may be TRBD2 (5 bases). The germline gives CDR1 ENHRY, CDR2 SYGVKD. V shed 11 bases and J shed 2 bases, with 15 bases lying between them. The CDR3 spans 13 residues.

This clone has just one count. In nucleotides, the CDR3 is TGTGCCAGCTCACCAGGTCAGGATACTAACTATGGCTACACCTTC. This sequence encodes CASSPGQDTNYGYTF. This chain links TRBV18 with TRBJ1-2, with unresolved D. The CDR3 loop spans 15 amino acids. Germline CDR1 is KGHSH and CDR2 is LQKENI. Deletions cut 2 bases from V and 0 bases from J, with 10 bases between.

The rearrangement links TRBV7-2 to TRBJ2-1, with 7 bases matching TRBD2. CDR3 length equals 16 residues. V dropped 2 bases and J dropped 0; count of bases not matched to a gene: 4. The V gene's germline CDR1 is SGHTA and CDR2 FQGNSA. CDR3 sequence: CASSLFGGSSYNEQFF. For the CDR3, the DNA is TGTGCCAGCAGCTTATTCGGGGGGAGCTCCTACAATGAGCAGTTCTTC. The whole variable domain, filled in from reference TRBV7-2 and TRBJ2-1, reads GAGVSQSPSNKVTEKGKDVELRCDPISGHTALYWYRQSLGQGLEFLIYFQGNSAPDKSGLPSDRFSAERTGGSVSTLTIQRTQQEDSAVYLCASSLFGGSSYNEQFFGPGTRLTVL.

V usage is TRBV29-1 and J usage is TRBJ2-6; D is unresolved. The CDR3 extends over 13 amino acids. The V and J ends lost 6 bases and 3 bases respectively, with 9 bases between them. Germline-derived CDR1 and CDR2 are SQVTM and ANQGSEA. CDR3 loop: CSVKRLGANVLTF. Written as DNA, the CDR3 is TGCAGCGTGAAGCGCCTTGGGGCCAACGTCCTGACTTTC. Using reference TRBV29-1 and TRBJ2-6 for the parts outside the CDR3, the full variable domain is SAVISQKPSRDICQRGTSLTIQCQVDSQVTMMFWYRQQPGQSLTLIATANQGSEATYESGFVIDKFPISRPNLTFSTLTVSNMSPEDSSIYLCSVKRLGANVLTFGAGSRLTVL.

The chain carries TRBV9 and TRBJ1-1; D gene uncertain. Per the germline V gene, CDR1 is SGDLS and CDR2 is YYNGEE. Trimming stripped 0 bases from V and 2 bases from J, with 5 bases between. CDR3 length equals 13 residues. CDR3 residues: CASSVEPNTEAFF. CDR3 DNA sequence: TGTGCCAGCAGCGTAGAGCCCAACACTGAAGCTTTCTTT.

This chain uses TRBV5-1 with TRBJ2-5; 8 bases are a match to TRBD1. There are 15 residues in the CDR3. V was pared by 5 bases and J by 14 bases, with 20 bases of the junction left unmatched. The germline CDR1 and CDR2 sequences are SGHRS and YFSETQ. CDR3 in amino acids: CASSLMGVTGEDDYF. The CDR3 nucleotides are TGCGCCAGCAGTCTTATGGGGGTGACAGGGGAAGATGATTACTTC.

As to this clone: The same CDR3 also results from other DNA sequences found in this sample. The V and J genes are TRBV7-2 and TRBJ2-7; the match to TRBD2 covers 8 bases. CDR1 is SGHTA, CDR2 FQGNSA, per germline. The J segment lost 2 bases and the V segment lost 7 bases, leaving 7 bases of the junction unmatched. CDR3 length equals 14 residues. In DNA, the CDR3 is TGTGCCAGCACACCCGGGAGGGGCCCCTACGAGCAGTACTTC. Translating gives CASTPGRGPYEQYF. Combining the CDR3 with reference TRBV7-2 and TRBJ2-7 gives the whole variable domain GAGVSQSPSNKVTEKGKDVELRCDPISGHTALYWYRQSLGQGLEFLIYFQGNSAPDKSGLPSDRFSAERTGGSVSTLTIQRTQQEDSAVYLCASTPGRGPYEQYFGPGTRLTVT.